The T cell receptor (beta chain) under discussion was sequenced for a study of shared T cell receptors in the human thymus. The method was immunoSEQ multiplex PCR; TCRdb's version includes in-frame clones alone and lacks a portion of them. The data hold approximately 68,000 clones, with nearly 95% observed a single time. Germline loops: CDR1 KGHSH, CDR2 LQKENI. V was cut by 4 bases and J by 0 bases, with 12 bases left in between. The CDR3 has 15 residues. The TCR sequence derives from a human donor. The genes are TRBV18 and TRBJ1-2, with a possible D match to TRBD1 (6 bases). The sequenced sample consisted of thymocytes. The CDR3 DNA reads TGTGCCAGCTCACAACGGGACAAATCTAACTATGGCTACACCTTC. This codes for CASSQRDKSNYGYTF.